The 9 T cell receptor beta chains listed next were all sequenced from one sample in a study of blood T cell repertoires in COVID-19. Profiled with immunoSEQ multiplex PCR; TCRdb holds only in-frame clones, not every one. This sample has some 240,000 clones, with roughly 85% found just once. Sequencing was carried out using peripheral blood. The source of these receptors is an older woman with COVID-19, enrolled during active disease.

The rearrangement uses TRBV9 and TRBJ2-1; 7 bases fit TRBD1. The CDR3 is 22 residues long. Germline V lookup: CDR1 SGDLS, CDR2 YYNGEE. V trimming: 3 bases; J trimming: 1 base; junction bases outside the gene matches: 25. CDR3 sequence: CASSANKAGTDVKRGSYNEQFF. In DNA form, the CDR3 reads TGTGCCAGCAGCGCGAACAAAGCCGGGACAGATGTCAAAAGGGGTTCCTACAATGAGCAGTTCTTC.

This clone has only one observation. The J gene is TRBJ1-1, the V gene TRBV5-4, with TRBD1 as a possible D gene (5 bases). The CDR3 has 14 amino acids. V shed 0 bases and J shed 3 bases, with 9 bases lying between them. The germline V gene encodes CDR1 SGHNT and CDR2 YYREEE (reference sequence). The CDR3 is CASSLEVGDTEAFF. DNA of the CDR3: TGTGCCAGCAGCTTGGAAGTAGGGGACACTGAAGCTTTCTTT.

The chain combines TRBV7-2 with TRBJ2-3, with 15 bases lining up with TRBD2. CDR3 length: 17 residues. The germline V gene has CDR1 SGHTA and CDR2 FQGNSA. The V gene end was trimmed by 0 bases and the J gene end by 5 bases; junction bases not matched to a gene: 3. The CDR3 DNA reads as TGTGCCAGCAGCTTAGCCGGACTAGCGGGAGGGAAAGATACGCAGTATTTT. Translation gives CASSLAGLAGGKDTQYF.

The chain uses TRBV4-3 and TRBJ1-1; D gene uncertain. Germline assignment: CDR1 LGHNA and CDR2 YSLEER. The CDR3 is made up of 15 amino acids. V lost 0 bases and J lost 10, with 18 bases in between. The CDR3 protein is CASSQDRRDRSRAFF. CDR3 DNA: TGCGCCAGCAGCCAAGATCGTCGGGATAGATCGCGAGCTTTCTTT.

The gene calls are TRBV6-1 and TRBJ2-1, with TRBD2 matching 12 bases. The germline V gene encodes CDR1 MNHNS and CDR2 SASEGT. V was pared by 2 bases and J by 4 bases, with 6 bases of the junction left unmatched. The length of the CDR3 is 17 residues. Here the CDR3 reads CASSETRTSGVYNEQFF. The CDR3 DNA reads as TGTGCCAGCAGTGAAACCCGGACTAGCGGGGTATACAATGAGCAGTTCTTC.

The J gene is TRBJ2-3, the V gene TRBV5-1; TRBD1 might be the D (6 bases). Germline lookup yields CDR1 SGHRS and CDR2 YFSETQ. Deletions cut 5 bases from V and 4 bases from J, with 8 bases between. This CDR3 has 12 residues. CDR3 in amino acids: CASRTGPDTQYF. The CDR3 region has the DNA TGCGCCAGCAGGACAGGACCAGATACGCAGTATTTT.

This chain links TRBV7-9 with TRBJ1-1; TRBD1 is a possible D gene (6 bases). The germline V gene encodes CDR1 SEHNR and CDR2 FQNEAQ (reference sequence). Trimming took off 5 bases at V and 7 bases at J, with 11 bases between the two ends. The CDR3 runs to 12 residues. This chain's CDR3 is CASSLGGGEAFF. The DNA of the CDR3 is TGTGCCAGCAGCCTAGGGGGAGGTGAAGCTTTCTTT.

The chain links TRBV27 to TRBJ1-1, with D possibly matching TRBD1 (5 bases). Trimming took 7 bases from V and 4 from J, leaving 13 bases between them. The V gene's germline CDR1 is MNHEY and CDR2 SMNVEV (reference sequence). This CDR3 region has 13 residues. CDR3: CASILRDGTEAFF. In DNA form, the CDR3 reads TGTGCCAGCATCCTCAGGGATGGCACTGAAGCTTTCTTT.

The chain carries TRBV5-5 and TRBJ1-3; D perhaps matches TRBD1 (5 bases). CDR3 length: 16 amino acids. The germline CDR1 and CDR2 sequences are SGHKS and YYEKEE (reference sequence). The V gene lost 2 bases and the J gene lost 4 bases, with 16 bases spanning the gap. The CDR3, as DNA: TGTGCCAGCAGCTTCGAACCTCAGGGTTTCGGAAACACCATATATTTT. Translating it yields CASSFEPQGFGNTIYF.